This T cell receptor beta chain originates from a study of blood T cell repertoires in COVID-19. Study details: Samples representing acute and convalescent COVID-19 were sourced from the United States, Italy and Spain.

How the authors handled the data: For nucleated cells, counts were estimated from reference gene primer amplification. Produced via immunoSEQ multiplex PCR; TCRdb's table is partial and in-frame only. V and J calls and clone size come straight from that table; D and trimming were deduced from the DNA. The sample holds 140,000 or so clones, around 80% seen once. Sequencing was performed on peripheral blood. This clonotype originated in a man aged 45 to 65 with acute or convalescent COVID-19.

For the CDR3, the DNA is TGCGCCAGCAGCTCGACACCGGGACAGCGCCTCTCTGGAAACACCATATATTTT. Encoded protein: CASSSTPGQRLSGNTIYF. The chain combines TRBV5-1 with TRBJ1-3; 7 nucleotides line up with TRBD1. The CDR3 covers 18 residues. With 3 bases clipped from V and 0 bases from J, the junction kept 12 bases outside the gene matches. Germline-derived CDR1 and CDR2 are SGHRS and YFSETQ.